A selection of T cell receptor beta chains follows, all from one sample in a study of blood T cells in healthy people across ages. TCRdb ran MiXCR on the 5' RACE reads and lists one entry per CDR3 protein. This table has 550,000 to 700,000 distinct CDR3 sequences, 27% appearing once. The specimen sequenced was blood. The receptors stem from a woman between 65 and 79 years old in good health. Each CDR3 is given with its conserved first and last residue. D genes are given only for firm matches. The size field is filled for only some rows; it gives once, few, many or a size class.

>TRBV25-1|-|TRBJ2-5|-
TGTGCCAGCAGTGACCAGACAGTGGGGGAGACCCAGTACTTC
CASSDQTVGETQYF
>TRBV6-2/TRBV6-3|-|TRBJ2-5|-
TGTGCCAGCAGTTACTCTCGGGGATCGGAGACCCAGTACTTC
CASSYSRGSETQYF
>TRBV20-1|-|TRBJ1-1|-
TGCAGTGCTAGAGGGACGGTCATGAACACTGAAGCTTTCTTT
CSARGTVMNTEAFF
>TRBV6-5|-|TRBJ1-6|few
TGCGCCAGCATGAGGGTTGAGAATTCACCCCTCCACTTT
CASMRVENSPLHF
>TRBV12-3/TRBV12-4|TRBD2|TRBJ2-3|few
TGTGCCAGCAGTCCGGGACTAGCGTCAGTTACGCAGTATTTT
CASSPGLASVTQYF
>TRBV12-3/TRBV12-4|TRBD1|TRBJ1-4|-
TGTGCCAGCAGTTTGGGGGACAGGGGTTTTCGAAAACTGTTTTTT
CASSLGDRGFRKLFF
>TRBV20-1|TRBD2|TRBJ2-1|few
TGCAGTGCTGTATTACTAGCGGGGGGACTGGAGCAGTTCTTC
CSAVLLAGGLEQFF
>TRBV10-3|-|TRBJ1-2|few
TGTGCCATCAGTGAGGTGGGGGCGAGGGGCTACACCTTC
CAISEVGARGYTF
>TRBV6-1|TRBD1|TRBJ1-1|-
TGTGCCAGCAGTAAGTCGGGGACAGTCGTTAACACTGAAGCTTTCTTT
CASSKSGTVVNTEAFF
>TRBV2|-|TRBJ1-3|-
TGTGCCAGCAGTGAAGAAGTCTCTGGAAACACCATATATTTT
CASSEEVSGNTIYF
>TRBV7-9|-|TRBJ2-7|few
TGTGCCAGCAGCACCGGGACTGTCTACGAGCAGTACTTC
CASSTGTVYEQYF
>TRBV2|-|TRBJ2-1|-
TGTGCCAGCAGTGGGGCCCCGGGCGGGCTCTCCTACAATGAGCAGTTCTTC
CASSGAPGGLSYNEQFF